These 28 T cell receptor beta chains originate from one sample sequenced in a study of cytomegalovirus exposure and HLA in healthy donors. The repertoire was sequenced with immunoSEQ multiplex PCR; TCRdb's copy has only in-frame clones and lacks some. The sample records some 90,000 clones, around 88% being singletons. The specimen sequenced was PBMCs. The receptors shown here come from a woman in her 30s in good health and CMV-seronegative.

The rearrangement uses TRBV13 and TRBJ1-1; TRBD1 matches at 11 bases. Germline V gene lookup returns CDR1 PRHDT and CDR2 FYEKMQ (reference sequence). This CDR3 contains 16 residues. Trimming took 6 bases from V and 0 from J; bases not matched to a gene: 6. The CDR3 coding sequence is TGTGCCAGCAGAGAAGGGACAGGGGGGGTGAACACTGAAGCTTTCTTT. As protein: CASREGTGGVNTEAFF.

The chain couples TRBV5-4 to TRBJ1-1; D not certain. The V and J ends lost 4 bases and 8 bases respectively, with 21 bases between them. Germline CDR1 reads SGHNT; CDR2 reads YYREEE (reference sequence). The CDR3 has 15 residues. CDR3 protein: CASSQLPKPATEAFF. CDR3 nucleotide sequence: TGTGCCAGCAGCCAACTGCCAAAGCCCGCTACCGAAGCTTTCTTT.

This clone was observed at least ten times. The rearrangement joins TRBV5-1 to TRBJ2-7, with 8 bases fitting TRBD1. The germline V gene encodes CDR1 SGHRS and CDR2 YFSETQ. CDR3 length: 16 residues. Unmatched junction bases numbered 11, after V lost 3 bases and J lost 3 bases. CDR3 DNA: TGCGCCAGCAGCTCGGTCCTTGGCAGGGGGCTCTACGAGCAGTACTTC. Its protein is CASSSVLGRGLYEQYF.

In its sample, this clone was seen a few times. The chain couples TRBV6-1 to TRBJ1-2; D perhaps matches TRBD1 (5 bases). This CDR3 contains 14 residues. V lost 5 bases, J lost 2 bases, and 12 bases lay in between. Germline V gene data show CDR1 as MNHNS and CDR2 as SASEGT. For the CDR3, the DNA is TGTGCCAGCAGTCCCAGGACACAGAACTATGGCTACACCTTC. Its translation: CASSPRTQNYGYTF.

Regarding this clone: One end of the junction does not line up with germline, which may come from a read error. Distinct nucleotide sequences in the sample also encode this CDR3. The chain couples TRBV5-1 to TRBJ2-7, with 10 nucleotides matching TRBD1. Germline assignment: CDR1 SGHRS and CDR2 YFSETQ. The CDR3 runs to 14 residues. The CDR3 here is CASSLGTGVYEQYF. The CDR3 DNA is TGCGCCAGTAGCTTGGGGACAGGGGTCTACGAGCAGTACTTC.

The chain has TRBV9 and TRBJ1-5, with 7 bases fitting TRBD1. The V gene's germline CDR1 is SGDLS and CDR2 YYNGEE. The V segment lost 2 bases and the J segment 4 bases; nucleotides outside the gene matches: 6. The CDR3 runs to 15 residues. This CDR3 reads CASSVRGLRNQPQHF. The CDR3 DNA sequence: TGTGCCAGCAGCGTTAGGGGGCTTAGGAATCAGCCCCAGCATTTT.

The table lists this clone with a count of one. This rearrangement joins TRBV6-5 to TRBJ2-7, with 7 bases aligning to TRBD1. Losses at the gene ends were 4 bases for V and 6 bases for J; bases not matched to a gene: 12. Germline loops: CDR1 MNHEY, CDR2 SVGAGI. CDR3 length equals 15 residues. The CDR3 spells CASSSLPRGSGEQYF. CDR3 DNA: TGTGCCAGCAGTTCGCTCCCCAGGGGGTCCGGCGAGCAGTACTTC.

The chain uses TRBV2 and TRBJ2-1; the match to TRBD2 covers 10 bases. Germline CDR1 is SNHLY and CDR2 is FYNNEI. With 3 bases clipped from V and 7 bases from J, the junction kept 15 bases outside the gene matches. The CDR3 contains 18 residues. CDR3: CASSDELLAGVVWNEQFF. In DNA form, the CDR3 reads TGTGCCAGCAGTGACGAACTGCTAGCGGGAGTGGTTTGGAATGAGCAGTTCTTC. Drawing the rest from reference TRBV2 and TRBJ2-1, the complete variable domain is EPEVTQTPSHQVTQMGQEVILRCVPISNHLYFYWYRQILGQKVEFLVSFYNNEISEKSEIFDDQFSVERPDGSNFTLKIRSTKLEDSAMYFCASSDELLAGVVWNEQFFGPGTRLTVL.

The chain couples TRBV6-1 to TRBJ1-2; 7 bases map to TRBD1. Germline V lookup: CDR1 MNHNS, CDR2 SASEGT. Losses at the gene ends were 6 bases for V and 7 bases for J; bases not matched to a gene: 11. The CDR3 runs to 14 residues. CDR3 nucleotides: TGTGCCAGCAGAGTACCGGGACAGCCCCGTGGCTACACCTTC. Its translation is CASRVPGQPRGYTF.

The V gene is TRBV29-1, the J gene TRBJ1-1; TRBD1 might be the D (5 bases). The germline V gene encodes CDR1 SQVTM and CDR2 ANQGSEA. This CDR3 spans 11 amino acids. The CDR3 nucleotides are TGCACCACCGGGGGGAACACTGAAGCTTTCTTT. It translates to CTTGGNTEAFF.

The chain combines TRBV6-4 with TRBJ1-6; 8 bases fit TRBD1. From germline, CDR1 is MRHNA and CDR2 SNTAGT. The CDR3 spans 15 residues. V lost 6 bases to trimming and J lost 5 bases; unmatched junction nucleotides: 6. The chain's CDR3 is CASSPGGLNNSPLHF. CDR3 nucleotides: TGTGCCAGCAGCCCAGGGGGCCTTAATAATTCACCCCTCCACTTT.

This chain links TRBV4-2 with TRBJ1-1; D uncertain. The CDR3 has 13 residues. Germline V gives CDR1 LGHNA, CDR2 YNFKEQ. V dropped 0 bases and J dropped 11 bases, with 13 bases sitting between them. The CDR3 coding sequence is TGTGCCAGCAGCCAAGATCGGGTCCTCGGGGCTTTCTTT. Its protein product is CASSQDRVLGAFF.

This clone was counted once. This sample includes further DNA sequences coding for the same CDR3. The J gene is TRBJ2-5, the V gene TRBV7-8; possibly TRBD2 for D (5 bases). Trimming cost V 5 bases and J 2 bases, with 12 bases left between them. Germline CDR1 is SGHVS and CDR2 is FQNEAQ. This CDR3 is 14 amino acids long. CDR3 in amino acids: CASSPRRVQETQYF. CDR3 DNA sequence: TGTGCCAGCAGCCCCCGGCGGGTGCAAGAGACCCAGTACTTC.

This sequence joins TRBV6-1 and TRBJ2-1; D unclear. Germline V lookup: CDR1 MNHNS, CDR2 SASEGT. This CDR3 comprises 10 residues. V gave up 9 bases and J gave up 7 bases, with 7 bases separating them. CDR3 sequence reads: CASKRNEQFF. CDR3 in DNA: TGTGCCAGTAAGAGGAATGAGCAGTTCTTC.

The genes are TRBV28 and TRBJ1-2; 7 bases align to TRBD1. With V trimmed by 8 bases and J by 6 bases, 15 bases remained unmatched. The CDR3 has 15 amino acids. Germline V gene data show CDR1 as MDHEN and CDR2 as SYDVKM. CDR3 protein: CASASGGSPVDGYTF. The CDR3 DNA follows: TGTGCCAGCGCCTCAGGGGGGTCCCCGGTCGATGGCTACACCTTC.

This rearrangement joins TRBV6-5 to TRBJ2-1, with 7 positions matching TRBD2. The ends lost 5 bases at V and 5 bases at J; junction bases unmatched: 6. This CDR3 has 14 amino acids. Germline assignment: CDR1 MNHEY and CDR2 SVGAGI. This CDR3 reads CASSRDYTHNEQFF. The CDR3 DNA reads TGTGCCAGCAGTCGGGACTATACGCACAATGAGCAGTTCTTC.

V is TRBV4-2 and J is TRBJ2-1; 9 positions agree with TRBD2. V lost 0 bases and J lost 3; bases outside the gene matches: 3. The CDR3 extends over 16 amino acids. Germline CDR1 reads LGHNA; CDR2 reads YNFKEQ. CDR3 loop: CASSQELAGYYNEQFF. In DNA, the CDR3 is TGTGCCAGCAGCCAAGAACTAGCGGGCTACTACAATGAGCAGTTCTTC.

The V call is TRBV18, the J call TRBJ2-7; a possible D gene is TRBD2 (5 bases). The V end was cut by 3 bases, the J end by 6 bases, with 18 bases between. The CDR3 consists of 15 residues. In germline, CDR1 is KGHSH, CDR2 LQKENI. DNA for the CDR3: TGTGCCAGCTCACCTTCCACATTAGCGCAAGGCGAGCAGTACTTC. This sequence encodes CASSPSTLAQGEQYF.

The chain links TRBV7-6 to TRBJ2-3; the D gene is possibly TRBD1 (6 bases). Between the trimmed V and J ends, which lost 5 bases and 6 bases, there was a span of 9 bases. The CDR3 spans 12 residues. The V gene's germline CDR1 is SGHVS and CDR2 FNYEAQ. CDR3 sequence: CASSARGDTQYF. CDR3 sequence (DNA): TGTGCCAGCAGCGCCAGGGGTGATACGCAGTATTTT. Complete variable domain (other parts from reference TRBV7-6 and TRBJ2-3): GAGVSQSPRYKVTKRGQDVALRCDPISGHVSLYWYRQALGQGPEFLTYFNYEAQQDKSGLPNDRFSAERPEGSISTLTIQRTEQRDSAMYRCASSARGDTQYFGPGTRLTVL.

This clone occurred once. This CDR3 reads CASSLGRTSGGGEQYF. CDR3 in DNA: TGTGCCAGCAGCTTAGGGCGGACTAGCGGGGGTGGGGAGCAGTACTTC. This chain connects TRBV11-2 to TRBJ2-7; 13 bases map to TRBD2. The CDR3 is made up of 16 amino acids. CDR1 SGHAT and CDR2 FQNNGV come from the germline V gene. The V segment lost 1 base and the J segment 7 bases; nucleotides outside the gene matches: 7.

This chain joins TRBV11-2 and TRBJ2-7; D might be TRBD1 (5 bases). V dropped 5 bases and J dropped 3 bases, with 5 bases sitting between them. Germline V gene sequence: CDR1 SGHAT, CDR2 FQNNGV. The CDR3 is 11 residues long. In DNA form, the CDR3 reads TGTGCCAGCAGCGGACACTACGAGCAGTACTTC. It is translated as CASSGHYEQYF.

The CDR3 region has the DNA TGTGCCAGCAGGCAGCCGGGGGGCGGCGGGCAGTACTTC. Protein: CASRQPGGGGQYF. The chain couples TRBV7-9 to TRBJ2-7; D possibly corresponds to TRBD2 (7 bases). CDR1 and CDR2 from the germline V gene are SEHNR and FQNEAQ (reference sequence). V lost 6 bases to trimming and J lost 9 bases, with 18 bases between them. The CDR3 has 13 residues. Based on the CDR3 plus reference TRBV7-9 and TRBJ2-7, the full variable domain is DTGVSQNPRHKITKRGQNVTFRCDPISEHNRLYWYRQTLGQGPEFLTYFQNEAQLEKSRLLSDRFSAERPKGSFSTLEIQRTEQGDSAMYLCASRQPGGGGQYFGPGTRLTVT.

V and J are TRBV5-4 and TRBJ2-1, with 13 bases identical to TRBD2. This CDR3 has 15 amino acids. After removal of 1 base from V and 9 bases from J, the junction contained 4 bases not matched to a gene. Germline-derived CDR1 and CDR2 are SGHNT and YYREEE (reference sequence). The CDR3 is CASSLKLAGGIEQFF. The CDR3 nucleotides read TGTGCCAGCAGCTTGAAACTAGCGGGAGGGATTGAGCAGTTCTTC.

The CDR3 spells CASSLRGGNSYEQYF. Here the CDR3 DNA reads TGTGCCAGCAGCTTGAGGGGGGGCAACTCCTACGAGCAGTACTTC. The rearrangement links TRBV5-4 to TRBJ2-7, with D perhaps TRBD2 (7 bases). The CDR3 has 15 amino acids. V was pared by 1 base and J by 0 bases, with 11 bases between. Germline-derived CDR1 and CDR2 are SGHNT and YYREEE (reference sequence).

This chain connects TRBV5-4 to TRBJ1-1, with a tentative D call TRBD1 (5 bases). The CDR3 has 18 amino acids. Germline loops: CDR1 SGHNT, CDR2 YYREEE (reference sequence). The V end lost 4 bases, the J end lost 0 bases, and 22 bases lay between the germline ends. The CDR3 DNA reads TGTGCCAGCAGCGCCACCAGGGAAAGTACGTCGATGAACACTGAAGCTTTCTTT. It is translated as CASSATRESTSMNTEAFF.

V usage is TRBV9 and J usage is TRBJ2-1; TRBD2 matches 11 bases. CDR3 length equals 16 residues. Trimming removed 4 bases from V and 2 bases from J; junction bases left unmatched: 5. Germline V lookup: CDR1 SGDLS, CDR2 YYNGEE. The CDR3 sequence: CASSRTTSGAYNEQFF. In DNA form, the CDR3 reads TGTGCCAGCAGCCGGACGACTAGCGGGGCCTACAATGAGCAGTTCTTC.

This clone was seen only once. The chain recombines TRBV9 with TRBJ2-7; 9 bases map to TRBD1. The CDR3 is made up of 15 amino acids. V trimming: 3 bases; J trimming: 2 bases; junction bases outside the gene matches: 6. Germline V CDR1 and CDR2: SGDLS, YYNGEE. The CDR3 sequence is CASSAGQGSTYEQYF. CDR3 sequence (DNA): TGTGCCAGCAGCGCGGGACAGGGCTCGACCTACGAGCAGTACTTC. Drawing the rest from reference TRBV9 and TRBJ2-7, the complete variable domain is DSGVTQTPKHLITATGQRVTLRCSPRSGDLSVYWYQQSLDQGLQFLIQYYNGEERAKGNILERFSAQQFPDLHSELNLSSLELGDSALYFCASSAGQGSTYEQYFGPGTRLTVT.

The CDR3 region is CASSVGAGTTYEQYF. The CDR3 bases are TGTGCCAGCAGCGTAGGGGCGGGGACTACCTACGAGCAGTACTTC. J is TRBJ2-7 and V is TRBV9; 7 positions agree with TRBD2. This CDR3 contains 15 residues. Germline CDR1 and CDR2: SGDLS and YYNGEE. V dropped 0 bases and J dropped 2; count of bases not matched to a gene: 5.